This T cell receptor beta chain originates from a study of OX40 agonist ivuxolimab in advanced cancers. Study-level results: The antigen specificity of the peripheral T cells (those that were expanded) was not determined.

Worth noting for this clone: No antigen is known for it.

The CDR3 is 15 amino acids. CDR1 and CDR2 from the germline V gene are MNHNY and SVGAGI (reference sequence). Losses at the gene ends were 6 bases for V and 3 bases for J; bases not matched to a gene: 10. Produced via immunoSEQ multiplex PCR; TCRdb's table is partial and in-frame only. Of about 64,000 clones detected, about 90% appear once; the ten largest clones hold approximately 5.6%. This sample comprised CD4+ or CD8+ T cells sorted from blood, obtained in a trial of the OX40 agonist ivuxolimab. The sequence was collected from an adult with an advanced solid tumor such as melanoma, head and neck, liver or kidney cancer. The chain uses TRBV6-6 and TRBJ1-1; 7 bases line up with TRBD1. CDR3: CASRQGMLFDTEAFF. CDR3 sequence (DNA): TGTGCCAGCAGACAGGGGATGTTGTTCGACACTGAAGCTTTCTTT.